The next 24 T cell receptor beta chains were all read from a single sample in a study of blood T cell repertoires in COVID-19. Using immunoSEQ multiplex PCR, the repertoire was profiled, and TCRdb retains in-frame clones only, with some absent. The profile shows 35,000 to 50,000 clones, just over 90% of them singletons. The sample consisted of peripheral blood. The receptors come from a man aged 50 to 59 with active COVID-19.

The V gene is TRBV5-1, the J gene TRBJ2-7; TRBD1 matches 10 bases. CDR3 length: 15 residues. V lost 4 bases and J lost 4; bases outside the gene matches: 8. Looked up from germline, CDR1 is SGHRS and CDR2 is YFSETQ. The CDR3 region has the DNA TGCGCCAGCAGCCCCCGGGACAGGGGAATGTACGAGCAGTACTTC. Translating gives CASSPRDRGMYEQYF.

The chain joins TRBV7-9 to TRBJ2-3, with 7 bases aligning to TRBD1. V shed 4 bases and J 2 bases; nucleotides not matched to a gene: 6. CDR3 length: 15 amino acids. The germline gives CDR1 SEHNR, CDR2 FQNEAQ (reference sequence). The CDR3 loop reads CASSSPEGATDTQYF. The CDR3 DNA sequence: TGTGCCAGCAGCTCCCCCGAGGGGGCCACAGATACGCAGTATTTT.

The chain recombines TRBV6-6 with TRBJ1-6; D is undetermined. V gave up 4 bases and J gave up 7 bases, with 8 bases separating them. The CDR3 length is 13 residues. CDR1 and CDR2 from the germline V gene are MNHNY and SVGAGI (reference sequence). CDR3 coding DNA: TGTGCCAGCAGTTCTCTATCAAATTCACCCCTCCACTTT. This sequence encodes CASSSLSNSPLHF.

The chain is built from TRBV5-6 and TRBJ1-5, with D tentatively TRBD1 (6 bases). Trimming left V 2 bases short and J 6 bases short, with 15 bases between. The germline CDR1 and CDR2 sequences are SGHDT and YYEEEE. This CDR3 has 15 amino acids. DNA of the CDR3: TGTGCCAGCAGCTTCGGGCAGGGGTGGCGTCAGCCCCAGCATTTT. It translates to CASSFGQGWRQPQHF. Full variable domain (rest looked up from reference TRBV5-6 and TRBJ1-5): DAGVTQSPTHLIKTRGQQVTLRCSPKSGHDTVSWYQQALGQGPQFIFQYYEEEERQRGNFPDRFSGHQFPNYSSELNVNALLLGDSALYLCASSFGQGWRQPQHFGDGTRLSIL.

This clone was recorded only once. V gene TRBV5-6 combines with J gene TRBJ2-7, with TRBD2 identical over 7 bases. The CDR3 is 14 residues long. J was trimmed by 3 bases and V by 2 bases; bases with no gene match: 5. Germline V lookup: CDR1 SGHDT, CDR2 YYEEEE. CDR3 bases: TGTGCCAGCAGCTTCGGACTAGTGGACTACGAGCAGTACTTC. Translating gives CASSFGLVDYEQYF.

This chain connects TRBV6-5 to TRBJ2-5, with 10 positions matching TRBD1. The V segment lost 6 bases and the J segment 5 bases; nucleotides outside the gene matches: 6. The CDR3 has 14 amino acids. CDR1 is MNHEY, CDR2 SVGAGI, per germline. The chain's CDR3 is CASRLGQGMETQYF. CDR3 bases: TGTGCCAGCAGACTGGGACAGGGGATGGAGACCCAGTACTTC.

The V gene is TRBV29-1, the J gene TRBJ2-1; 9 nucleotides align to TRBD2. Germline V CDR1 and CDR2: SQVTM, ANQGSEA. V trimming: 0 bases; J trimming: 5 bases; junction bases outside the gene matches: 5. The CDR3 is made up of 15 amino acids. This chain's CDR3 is CSVEDRSGRNNEQFF. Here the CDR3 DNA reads TGCAGCGTTGAAGATCGGAGCGGGAGGAACAATGAGCAGTTCTTC.

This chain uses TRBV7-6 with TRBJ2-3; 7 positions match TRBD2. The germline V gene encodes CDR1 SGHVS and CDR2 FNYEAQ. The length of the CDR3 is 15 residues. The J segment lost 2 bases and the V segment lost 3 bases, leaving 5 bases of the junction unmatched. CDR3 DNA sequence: TGTGCCAGCAGCTTCGGTGGGAGGGACACAGATACGCAGTATTTT. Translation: CASSFGGRDTDTQYF. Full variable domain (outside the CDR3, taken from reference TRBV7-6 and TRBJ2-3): GAGVSQSPRYKVTKRGQDVALRCDPISGHVSLYWYRQALGQGPEFLTYFNYEAQQDKSGLPNDRFSAERPEGSISTLTIQRTEQRDSAMYRCASSFGGRDTDTQYFGPGTRLTVL.

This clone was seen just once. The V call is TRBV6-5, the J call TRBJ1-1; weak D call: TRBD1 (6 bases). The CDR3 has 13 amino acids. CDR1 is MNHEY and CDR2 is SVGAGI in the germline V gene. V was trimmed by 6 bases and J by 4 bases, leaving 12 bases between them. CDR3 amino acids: CASSPQGPTEAFF. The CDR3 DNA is TGTGCCAGCAGCCCACAGGGTCCCACTGAAGCTTTCTTT.

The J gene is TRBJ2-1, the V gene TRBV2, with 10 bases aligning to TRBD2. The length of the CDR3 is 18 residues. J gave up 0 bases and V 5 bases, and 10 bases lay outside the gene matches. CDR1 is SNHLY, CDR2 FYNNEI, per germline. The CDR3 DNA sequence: TGTGCCAGCAGTCAACCGACTAGCGGGTCAAGCTCCTACAATGAGCAGTTCTTC. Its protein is CASSQPTSGSSSYNEQFF.

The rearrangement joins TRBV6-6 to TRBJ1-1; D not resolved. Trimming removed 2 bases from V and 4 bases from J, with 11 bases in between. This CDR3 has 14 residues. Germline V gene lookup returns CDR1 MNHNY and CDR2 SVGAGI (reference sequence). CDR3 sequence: CASSYAGGSTEAFF. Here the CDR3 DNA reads TGTGCCAGCAGTTACGCTGGAGGGAGCACTGAAGCTTTCTTT.

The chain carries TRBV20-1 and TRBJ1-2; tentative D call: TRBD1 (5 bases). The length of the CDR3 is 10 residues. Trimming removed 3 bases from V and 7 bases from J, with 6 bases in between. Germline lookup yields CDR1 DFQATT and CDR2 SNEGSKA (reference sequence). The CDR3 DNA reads TGCAGTGCTAGGGGGGGTGGCTACACCTTC. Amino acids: CSARGGGYTF.

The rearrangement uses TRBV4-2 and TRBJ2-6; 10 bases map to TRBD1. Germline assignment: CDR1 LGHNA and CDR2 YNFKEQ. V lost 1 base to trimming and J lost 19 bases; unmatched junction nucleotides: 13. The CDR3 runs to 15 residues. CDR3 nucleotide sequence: TGTGCCAGCAGCCAAGGGTCTCGGACAGGGGGGGTGGTAACTTTC. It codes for CASSQGSRTGGVVTF.

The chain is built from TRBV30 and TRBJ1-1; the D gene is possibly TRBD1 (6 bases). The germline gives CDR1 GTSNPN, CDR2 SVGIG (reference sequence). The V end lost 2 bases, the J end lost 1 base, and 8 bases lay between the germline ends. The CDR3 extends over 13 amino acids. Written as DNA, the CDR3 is TGTGCCTGGAGTTTGGGGGCGAACACTGAAGCTTTCTTT. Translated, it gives CAWSLGANTEAFF.

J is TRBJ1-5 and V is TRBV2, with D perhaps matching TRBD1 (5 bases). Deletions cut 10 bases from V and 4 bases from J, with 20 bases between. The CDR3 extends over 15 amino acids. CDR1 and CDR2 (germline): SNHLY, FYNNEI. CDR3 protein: CATKGRKGGNQPQHF. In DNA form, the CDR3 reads TGTGCCACCAAGGGGAGAAAGGGAGGAAATCAGCCCCAGCATTTT. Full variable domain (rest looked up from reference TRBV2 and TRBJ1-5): EPEVTQTPSHQVTQMGQEVILRCVPISNHLYFYWYRQILGQKVEFLVSFYNNEISEKSEIFDDQFSVERPDGSNFTLKIRSTKLEDSAMYFCATKGRKGGNQPQHFGDGTRLSIL.

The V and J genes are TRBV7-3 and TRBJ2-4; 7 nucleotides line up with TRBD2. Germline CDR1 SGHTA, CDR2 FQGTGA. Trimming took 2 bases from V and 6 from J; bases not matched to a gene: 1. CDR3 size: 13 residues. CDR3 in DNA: TGTGCCAGCAGCTTATCGGGGGGAAACATTCAGTACTTC. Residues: CASSLSGGNIQYF.

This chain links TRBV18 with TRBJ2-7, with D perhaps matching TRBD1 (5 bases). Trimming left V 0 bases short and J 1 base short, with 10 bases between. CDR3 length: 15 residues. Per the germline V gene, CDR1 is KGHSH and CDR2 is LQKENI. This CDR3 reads CASSPPWAGSYEQYF. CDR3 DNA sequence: TGTGCCAGCTCACCACCGTGGGCAGGGTCCTACGAGCAGTACTTC.

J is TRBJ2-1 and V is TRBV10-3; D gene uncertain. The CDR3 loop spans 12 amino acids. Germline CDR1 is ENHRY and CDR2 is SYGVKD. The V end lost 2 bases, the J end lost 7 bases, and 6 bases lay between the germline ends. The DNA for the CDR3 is TGTGCCATCAGTGAGCTGCGAAATGAGCAGTTCTTC. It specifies CAISELRNEQFF.

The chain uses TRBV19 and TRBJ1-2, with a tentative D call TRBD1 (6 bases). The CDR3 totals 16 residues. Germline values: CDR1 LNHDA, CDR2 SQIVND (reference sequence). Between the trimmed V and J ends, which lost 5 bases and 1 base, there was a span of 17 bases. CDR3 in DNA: TGTGCCAGTAGTCGCACGGGGGGGCGAGGTAACTATGGCTACACCTTC. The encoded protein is CASSRTGGRGNYGYTF.

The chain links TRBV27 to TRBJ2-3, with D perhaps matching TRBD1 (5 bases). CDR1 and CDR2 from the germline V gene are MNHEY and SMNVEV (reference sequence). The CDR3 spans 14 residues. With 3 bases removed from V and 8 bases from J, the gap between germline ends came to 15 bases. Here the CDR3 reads CASSFSRDQGTQYF. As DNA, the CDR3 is TGTGCCAGCAGTTTTTCGAGAGACCAGGGTACGCAGTATTTT.

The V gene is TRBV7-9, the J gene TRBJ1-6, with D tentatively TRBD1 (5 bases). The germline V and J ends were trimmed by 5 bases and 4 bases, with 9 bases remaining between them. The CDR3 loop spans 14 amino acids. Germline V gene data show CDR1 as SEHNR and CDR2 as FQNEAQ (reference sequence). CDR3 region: CASSADSYNSPLHF. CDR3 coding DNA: TGTGCCAGCAGCGCAGACAGTTATAATTCACCCCTCCACTTT.

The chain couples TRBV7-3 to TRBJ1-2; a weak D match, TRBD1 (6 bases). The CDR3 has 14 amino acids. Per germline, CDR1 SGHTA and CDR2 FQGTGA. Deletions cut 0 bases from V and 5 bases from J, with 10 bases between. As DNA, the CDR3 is TGTGCCAGCAGCTTAACGGGGGCCGGGTATGGCTACACCTTC. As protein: CASSLTGAGYGYTF.

In DNA, the CDR3 is TGTGCCTGGAGTCCCCCCCCCAGGGGGCCCTATGGCTACACCTTC. This gives the protein CAWSPPPRGPYGYTF. The chain links TRBV30 to TRBJ1-2; TRBD1 matches 8 bases. The CDR3 runs to 15 residues. With 2 bases clipped from V and 4 bases from J, the junction kept 9 bases outside the gene matches. Per germline, CDR1 GTSNPN and CDR2 SVGIG (reference sequence).

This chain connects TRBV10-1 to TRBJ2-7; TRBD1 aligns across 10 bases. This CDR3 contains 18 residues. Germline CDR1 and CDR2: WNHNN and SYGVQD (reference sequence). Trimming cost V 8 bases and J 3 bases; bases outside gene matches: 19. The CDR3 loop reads CASDGGTGVFGSGYEQYF. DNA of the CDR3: TGCGCCAGCGACGGTGGGACAGGGGTTTTTGGTAGCGGCTACGAGCAGTACTTC.